These 28 T cell receptor beta chains came from one sample sequenced in a study of OX40 agonist ivuxolimab in advanced cancers. The protocol was immunoSEQ multiplex PCR, while the TCRdb copy is restricted to in-frame clones and leaves out a portion. Here the sample spans about 79,000 clones, roughly 94% being singletons. The input for sequencing was CD4+ or CD8+ T cells sorted from blood, taken in a trial of the OX40 agonist ivuxolimab. The receptors originated from an adult with an advanced solid tumor such as melanoma, head and neck, liver or kidney cancer.

The chain uses TRBV2 and TRBJ2-7, with 7 bases fitting TRBD2. Germline V gene data show CDR1 as SNHLY and CDR2 as FYNNEI. J lost 3 bases, V lost 11 bases, and 7 bases had no gene match. This CDR3 spans 12 amino acids. Here the CDR3 reads CASQGGSYEQYF. CDR3 bases: TGTGCCTCGCAGGGCGGGAGCTACGAGCAGTACTTC. Filled out from reference TRBV2 and TRBJ2-7, the complete variable domain reads EPEVTQTPSHQVTQMGQEVILRCVPISNHLYFYWYRQILGQKVEFLVSFYNNEISEKSEIFDDQFSVERPDGSNFTLKIRSTKLEDSAMYFCASQGGSYEQYFGPGTRLTVT.

This clone was seen only once. The chain employs TRBV4-2 and TRBJ2-1; a possible D gene is TRBD2 (6 bases). The CDR3 is made up of 15 amino acids. Germline V gene data show CDR1 as LGHNA and CDR2 as YNFKEQ. With 2 bases removed from V and 2 bases from J, the gap between germline ends came to 10 bases. The CDR3 DNA follows: TGTGCCAGCAGCCAAACTAGCCCTACCTACAATGAGCAGTTCTTC. It yields the protein CASSQTSPTYNEQFF.

This rearrangement joins TRBV13 to TRBJ2-1; TRBD1 aligns across 10 bases. The junction had 2 bases not matched to a gene; V was cut back by 4 bases and J by 2 bases. This CDR3 contains 15 residues. Germline assignment: CDR1 PRHDT and CDR2 FYEKMQ (reference sequence). The CDR3 spells CASSSGQGAYNEQFF. The DNA for the CDR3 is TGTGCCAGCAGCTCCGGACAGGGGGCCTACAATGAGCAGTTCTTC.

The chain employs TRBV7-9 and TRBJ2-5; a weak D match, TRBD1 (6 bases). CDR3 size: 15 residues. Deletions cut 5 bases from V and 3 bases from J, with 16 bases between. Germline V gene sequence: CDR1 SEHNR, CDR2 FQNEAQ (reference sequence). CDR3 in DNA: TGTGCCAGCAGCCCACCGAATCGACAGGAAGAGACCCAGTACTTC. It encodes CASSPPNRQEETQYF.

This rearrangement joins TRBV2 to TRBJ1-1; D is possibly TRBD1 (5 bases). There are 13 residues in the CDR3. The V end was cut by 5 bases, the J end by 5 bases, with 12 bases between. Germline V gene sequence: CDR1 SNHLY, CDR2 FYNNEI. In DNA, the CDR3 is TGTGCCAGCAGTCAGGGAATAGGGACTGAAGCTTTCTTT. This translates into CASSQGIGTEAFF.

V gene TRBV27 combines with J gene TRBJ2-2; 9 nucleotides agree with TRBD1. Germline lookup yields CDR1 MNHEY and CDR2 SMNVEV (reference sequence). With 8 bases clipped from V and 4 bases from J, the junction kept 5 bases outside the gene matches. The length of the CDR3 is 14 residues. CDR3 nucleotides: TGTGCCAGCCAAATGACAGGGGGCACCGGGGAGCTGTTTTTT. Its translation is CASQMTGGTGELFF.

The V gene is TRBV5-6, the J gene TRBJ2-7, with a possible D match to TRBD1 (5 bases). Germline CDR1 SGHDT, CDR2 YYEEEE. V lost 2 bases to trimming and J lost 4 bases, with 13 bases between them. The CDR3 runs 14 residues. The CDR3 is CASSLRQSVYEQYF. CDR3 coding DNA: TGTGCCAGCAGCTTAAGACAGTCAGTTTACGAGCAGTACTTC. Combining the CDR3 with reference TRBV5-6 and TRBJ2-7 gives the whole variable domain DAGVTQSPTHLIKTRGQQVTLRCSPKSGHDTVSWYQQALGQGPQFIFQYYEEEERQRGNFPDRFSGHQFPNYSSELNVNALLLGDSALYLCASSLRQSVYEQYFGPGTRLTVT.

The chain is built from TRBV10-3 and TRBJ2-7; the D is unclear. V was cut by 10 bases and J by 2 bases, with 18 bases left in between. CDR3 length: 14 residues. CDR1 is ENHRY and CDR2 is SYGVKD in the germline V gene. The CDR3 nucleotides are TGTGCCACCGGAGCTGGGCAAATCCCCTACGAGCAGTACTTC. This codes for CATGAGQIPYEQYF.

V is TRBV10-2 and J is TRBJ1-5; a weak D match, TRBD1 (6 bases). Germline assignment: CDR1 WSHSY and CDR2 SAAADI. V lost 3 bases and J lost 3, with 12 bases in between. CDR3 length equals 15 residues. CDR3 nucleotide sequence: TGCGCCAGCAGTGATGGTCCAGGGGACAATCAGCCCCAGCATTTT. Its protein product is CASSDGPGDNQPQHF.

This chain uses TRBV7-9 with TRBJ2-1; 9 bases match TRBD2. This CDR3 region has 16 residues. Losses at the gene ends were 9 bases for V and 5 bases for J; bases not matched to a gene: 14. CDR1 is SEHNR, CDR2 FQNEAQ, per germline (reference sequence). The CDR3 bases are TGTGCCAGTCGAGGATCGGCGGGGGGGCGGAACAATGAGCAGTTCTTC. Amino acids: CASRGSAGGRNNEQFF.

This chain links TRBV15 with TRBJ2-3; 9 bases match TRBD2. The CDR3 contains 17 residues. J gave up 5 bases and V 5 bases, and 14 bases lay outside the gene matches. Germline-derived CDR1 and CDR2 are LNHNV and YYDKDF (reference sequence). Written as DNA, the CDR3 is TGTGCCACCAGCCTACAGCCAGCGGGGGGCTTTCAAGATACGCAGTATTTT. Protein product: CATSLQPAGGFQDTQYF.

The J gene is TRBJ2-7, the V gene TRBV28; D remains ambiguous. With 2 bases removed from V and 0 bases from J, the gap between germline ends came to 8 bases. Germline V lookup: CDR1 MDHEN, CDR2 SYDVKM. CDR3 length equals 14 residues. CDR3 sequence (DNA): TGTGCCAGCAGTTTAGAGGAAAGCTCCTACGAGCAGTACTTC. It translates to CASSLEESSYEQYF.

V and J are TRBV13 and TRBJ2-7; D is unresolved. CDR3 length: 14 residues. Looked up from germline, CDR1 is PRHDT and CDR2 is FYEKMQ (reference sequence). V was cut by 4 bases and J by 0 bases, with 10 bases left in between. As DNA, the CDR3 is TGTGCCAGCAGCTCAGACCCTAGCTCCTACGAGCAGTACTTC. Translation gives CASSSDPSSYEQYF.

The chain couples TRBV7-8 to TRBJ1-4; 8 nucleotides line up with TRBD1. The CDR3 extends over 14 amino acids. Germline V gene data show CDR1 as SGHVS and CDR2 as FQNEAQ. After removal of 4 bases from V and 5 bases from J, the junction contained 3 bases not matched to a gene. The CDR3 here is CASSSDRGNEKLFF. CDR3 sequence (DNA): TGTGCCAGCAGCTCAGACAGGGGAAATGAAAAACTGTTTTTT.

The chain employs TRBV4-1 and TRBJ1-5, with D perhaps TRBD1 (6 bases). The V and J ends lost 4 bases and 6 bases respectively, with 13 bases between them. Germline V gives CDR1 MGHRA, CDR2 YSYEKL. The CDR3 contains 14 residues. CDR3 amino acids: CASSPRTDPQPQHF. The DNA for the CDR3 is TGCGCCAGCAGCCCCCGGACAGACCCTCAGCCCCAGCATTTT.

This clone was picked up one time. The rearrangement joins TRBV6-6 to TRBJ1-2, with TRBD1 matching 7 bases. CDR1 is MNHNY and CDR2 is SVGAGI in the germline V gene (reference sequence). The J segment lost 5 bases and the V segment lost 6 bases, leaving 12 bases of the junction unmatched. The CDR3 has 15 amino acids. The CDR3 DNA follows: TGTGCCAGCAGCCATATGCCGGGACAGCTTTATGGCTACACCTTC. Translation gives CASSHMPGQLYGYTF.

The chain employs TRBV5-6 and TRBJ1-4, with D perhaps TRBD1 (6 bases). The V gene lost 6 bases and the J gene lost 6 bases, with 18 bases spanning the gap. CDR1 SGHDT and CDR2 YYEEEE come from the germline V gene. The CDR3 totals 15 residues. DNA of the CDR3: TGTGCCAGCACCATATCGCGCGGGGGCTATGAAAAACTGTTTTTT. It translates to CASTISRGGYEKLFF. Full variable domain (rest looked up from reference TRBV5-6 and TRBJ1-4): DAGVTQSPTHLIKTRGQQVTLRCSPKSGHDTVSWYQQALGQGPQFIFQYYEEEERQRGNFPDRFSGHQFPNYSSELNVNALLLGDSALYLCASTISRGGYEKLFFGSGTQLSVL.

V usage is TRBV14 and J usage is TRBJ2-7, with a tentative D call TRBD1 (5 bases). The CDR3 spans 15 residues. CDR1 and CDR2 from the germline V gene are SGHDN and FVKESK. V lost 4 bases to trimming and J lost 1 base, with 14 bases between them. The CDR3 DNA follows: TGTGCCAGCAGCCCTCCTTCAAGGGGTTCCTACGAGCAGTACTTC. Translated, it gives CASSPPSRGSYEQYF.

This rearrangement joins TRBV19 to TRBJ2-3; tentatively, D is TRBD1 (6 bases). The germline V gene encodes CDR1 LNHDA and CDR2 SQIVND (reference sequence). The germline V and J ends were trimmed by 5 bases and 4 bases, with 16 bases remaining between them. CDR3 size: 15 residues. This CDR3 is CASSQGHLGPDTQYF. Here the CDR3 DNA reads TGTGCCAGTAGTCAGGGGCATCTTGGCCCAGATACGCAGTATTTT.

The chain carries TRBV5-6 and TRBJ1-1, with unresolved D. Germline V gives CDR1 SGHDT, CDR2 YYEEEE. This CDR3 has 13 amino acids. The V and J ends lost 4 bases and 1 base respectively, with 8 bases between them. The CDR3 sequence is CASSPASNTEAFF. Written as DNA, the CDR3 is TGTGCCAGCAGCCCAGCATCGAACACTGAAGCTTTCTTT.

The V call is TRBV7-9, the J call TRBJ2-1; tentatively, D is TRBD2 (6 bases). CDR1 is SEHNR, CDR2 FQNEAQ, per germline (reference sequence). V lost 4 bases and J 1 base, leaving 14 bases between the germline ends. The CDR3 covers 16 residues. CDR3 amino acids: CASSSLAGRSYNEQFF. CDR3 coding DNA: TGTGCCAGCAGCTCCCTGGCAGGGAGGTCCTACAATGAGCAGTTCTTC.

The chain recombines TRBV19 with TRBJ1-3, with unresolved D. Trimming took off 0 bases at V and 2 bases at J, with 17 bases between the two ends. CDR1 is LNHDA, CDR2 SQIVND, per germline (reference sequence). The CDR3 is made up of 18 amino acids. CDR3 loop: CASSIDFSRVPPGNTIYF. CDR3 sequence (DNA): TGTGCCAGTAGTATAGATTTTAGTCGTGTTCCCCCTGGAAACACCATATATTTT.

This clone has only one observation. The J gene is TRBJ1-2, the V gene TRBV15; D perhaps matches TRBD1 (6 bases). The CDR3 sequence is 17 residues long. V was clipped by 0 bases and J by 2 bases, with 16 bases between them. Germline V CDR1 and CDR2: LNHNV, YYDKDF (reference sequence). CDR3 coding DNA: TGTGCCACCAGCAGAGATAAGACAGGCTCTTTAAACTATGGCTACACCTTC. It codes for CATSRDKTGSLNYGYTF.

The V gene is TRBV4-1, the J gene TRBJ2-7; 9 positions agree with TRBD2. CDR1 is MGHRA, CDR2 YSYEKL, per germline. The CDR3 is 14 amino acids. V gave up 1 base and J gave up 7 bases; unmatched junction bases: 5. CDR3 sequence: CASSQVREGWEQYF. Written as DNA, the CDR3 is TGCGCCAGCAGCCAAGTGCGGGAGGGTTGGGAGCAGTACTTC.

The chain's CDR3 is CASSTESRTEAFF. In DNA form, the CDR3 reads TGTGCCAGCTCGACTGAGAGTAGGACTGAAGCTTTCTTT. V and J are TRBV7-9 and TRBJ1-1; D uncertain. The germline V and J ends were trimmed by 8 bases and 5 bases, with 15 bases remaining between them. CDR1 is SEHNR, CDR2 FQNEAQ, per germline (reference sequence). This CDR3 comprises 13 residues.

V gene TRBV19 combines with J gene TRBJ2-3; D may correspond to TRBD1 or TRBD2 (6 bases each). The CDR3 contains 16 residues. V lost 6 bases and J 2 bases, leaving 18 bases between the germline ends. CDR1 is LNHDA and CDR2 is SQIVND in the germline V gene (reference sequence). This CDR3 reads CASSPQGGGTTDTQYF. In DNA form, the CDR3 reads TGTGCCAGTAGCCCCCAAGGGGGAGGAACCACAGATACGCAGTATTTT.

A few counts support this clone. Other nucleotide sequences from this sample produce the same CDR3. The genes are TRBV6-5 and TRBJ2-7; 8 bases are shared with TRBD1. J lost 3 bases, V lost 2 bases, and 6 bases had no gene match. Looked up from germline, CDR1 is MNHEY and CDR2 is SVGAGI. The CDR3 has 15 residues. The CDR3 here is CASSYRQGNYYEQYF. DNA of the CDR3: TGTGCCAGCAGTTACCGACAGGGGAATTACTACGAGCAGTACTTC.

The genes are TRBV19 and TRBJ2-5; 7 bases fit TRBD1. CDR1 is LNHDA, CDR2 SQIVND, per germline (reference sequence). This CDR3 comprises 14 residues. Trimming took 2 bases from V and 4 from J; bases not matched to a gene: 4. Written as DNA, the CDR3 is TGTGCCAGTAGTATAAGACAGGGAAGAGAGACCCAGTACTTC. It translates to CASSIRQGRETQYF.